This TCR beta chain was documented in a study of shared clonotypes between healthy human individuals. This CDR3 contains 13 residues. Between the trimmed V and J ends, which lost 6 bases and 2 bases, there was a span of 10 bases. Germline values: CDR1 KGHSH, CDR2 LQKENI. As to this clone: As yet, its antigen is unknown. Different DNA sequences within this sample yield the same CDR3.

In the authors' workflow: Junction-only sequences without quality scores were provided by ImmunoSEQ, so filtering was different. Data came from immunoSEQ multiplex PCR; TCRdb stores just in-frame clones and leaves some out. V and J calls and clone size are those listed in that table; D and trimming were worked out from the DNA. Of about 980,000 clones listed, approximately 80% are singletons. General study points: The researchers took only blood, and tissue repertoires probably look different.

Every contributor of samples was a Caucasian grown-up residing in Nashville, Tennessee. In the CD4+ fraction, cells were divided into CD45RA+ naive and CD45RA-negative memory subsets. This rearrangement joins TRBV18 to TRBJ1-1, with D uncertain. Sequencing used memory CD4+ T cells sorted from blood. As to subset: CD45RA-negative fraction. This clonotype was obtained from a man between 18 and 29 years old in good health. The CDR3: CASSADRNTEAFF. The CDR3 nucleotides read TGTGCCAGCTCTGCCGATAGAAACACTGAAGCTTTCTTT.